These T cell receptor beta chains were read from a single sample in a study of shared clonotypes between healthy human individuals. Assay used: immunoSEQ multiplex PCR; TCRdb lists only in-frame clones, some missing. The data hold some 2,500,000 clones, with over 85% observed a single time. Sequenced sample: naive CD4+ T cells from PBMCs. The source of these receptors is a man between 18 and 35 years old in good health. Some clones in this sample may be carry-over from other donors' samples. CDR3s include the opening cysteine and the closing phenylalanine or tryptophan.

J gene,V gene,CDR3 protein
TRBJ2-6,TRBV6-5,CASSYSPFSGANVLTF
TRBJ1-6,TRBV11-2,CASSLDRNSPLHF
TRBJ1-1,TRBV19,CASRQTEENTEAFF
TRBJ2-1,TRBV19,CASSSPFGTVANEQFF
TRBJ2-3,TRBV5-1,CASSLEVAPTDTQYF
TRBJ2-2,TRBV4-3,CASSHSGTDGELFF
TRBJ2-7,TRBV2,CASRPAYEQYF
TRBJ2-1,TRBV2,CASSTPGLSNEQFF
TRBJ1-4,TRBV5-1,CASTPGSATNEKLFF
TRBJ2-5,TRBV6-1,CASSVLELREERETQYF
TRBJ2-6,TRBV18,CASSPPGRLVHGANVLTF
TRBJ1-4,TRBV7-2,CASSKGTGPTNEKLFF
TRBJ2-5,TRBV25-1,CASSQDGYYGQYF
TRBJ1-2,TRBV5-4,CASSLVGQGSRGYGYTF
TRBJ2-7,TRBV18,CASSPTGIAYEQYF
TRBJ2-1,TRBV6-1,CASRFDEQFF
TRBJ2-3,TRBV6-4,CASSPGTSLIPDTQYF
TRBJ2-3,TRBV6-6,CASSPVGTDTQYF
TRBJ2-6,TRBV29-1,CSAVGANVLTF
TRBJ1-2,TRBV6-5,CASSYSYTGNYGYTF
TRBJ1-5,TRBV7-2,CASRGTGYSNQPQHF
TRBJ2-2,TRBV5-8,CASSLEGLATNTGELFF
TRBJ2-6,TRBV5-1,CASSSTTGANVLTF
TRBJ2-7,TRBV30,CAWSRGGDYEQYF
TRBJ2-6,TRBV9,CASSVDPYGDGANVLTF
TRBJ1-3,TRBV11-3,CASSLGGSSGNTIYF
TRBJ1-4,TRBV5-4,CASSRRGGATNEKLFF
TRBJ2-5,TRBV6-5,CASSYSSRAETQYF
TRBJ2-1,TRBV7-3,CANRGEGVYNEQFF
TRBJ2-2,TRBV7-6,CASSYRQKMNTGELFF
TRBJ1-5,TRBV19,CASRSGRLDQPQHF
TRBJ2-7,TRBV6-1,CASSSRGASYEQYF
TRBJ1-1,TRBV9,CASTTGVSTEAFF
TRBJ2-1,TRBV5-1,CASRWTGAIVNEQFF
TRBJ1-5,TRBV6-1,CASRNPRQVNQPQHF
TRBJ2-2,TRBV30,CAWRLAGANTGELFF
TRBJ2-3,TRBV7-2,CASSLFTDTQYF
TRBJ1-3,TRBV7-9,CASSLGSGDRAGNTIYF
TRBJ2-2,TRBV5-1,CASSYSLAHAGELFF
TRBJ2-3,TRBV7-9,CASSLQGGGTQYF
TRBJ2-2,TRBV7-3,CASSLGGSAGELFF
TRBJ1-2,TRBV19,CASSIDYHREADYGYTF
TRBJ2-6,TRBV5-1,CASSPGWPGSSSGANVLTF
TRBJ2-3,TRBV4-3,CASSSWTASDTQYF
TRBJ2-7,TRBV11-1,CASSSDRVRNEQYF
TRBJ2-1,TRBV4-1,CASSLAGGAYEQFF
TRBJ1-5,TRBV29-1,CSGGEGKSQPQHF
TRBJ2-3,TRBV5-4,CASSPNTDTQYF
TRBJ2-2,TRBV27,CASRTLGGGELFF
TRBJ2-7,TRBV7-3,CASSLTRDSHSEQYF